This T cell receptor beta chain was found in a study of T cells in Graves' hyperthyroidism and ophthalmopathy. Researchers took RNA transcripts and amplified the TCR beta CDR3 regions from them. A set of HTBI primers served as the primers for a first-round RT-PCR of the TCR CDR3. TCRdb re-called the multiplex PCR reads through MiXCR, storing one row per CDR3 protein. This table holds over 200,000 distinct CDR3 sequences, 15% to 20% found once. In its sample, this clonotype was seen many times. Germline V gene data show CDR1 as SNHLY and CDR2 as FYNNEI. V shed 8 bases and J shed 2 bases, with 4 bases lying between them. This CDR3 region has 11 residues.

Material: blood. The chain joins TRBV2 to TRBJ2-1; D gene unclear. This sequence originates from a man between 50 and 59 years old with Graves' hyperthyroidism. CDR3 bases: TGTGCCAGCTTCGCCTACAATGAGCAGTTCTTC. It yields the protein CASFAYNEQFF.